The 19 T cell receptor beta chains reported below all come from one sample, sequenced in a study of T-cell reconstitution after alpha-beta-depleted transplantation in children. The library targeted TCRbeta and was prepared with unique molecular identifiers. TCRdb re-analysed the PCR reads in MiXCR, keeping a single row per CDR3 protein. The top ten clones hold about 4.8% of a sample with approximately 230,000 distinct CDR3 sequences, roughly 25% of them seen once. The starting material was PBMCs, mostly from graft donor cells, obtained 360 days after TCRalphabeta/CD19-depleted stem cell transplant. The source of these receptors is a female patient between 2 and 15 years old who had a stem cell transplant for congenital amegakaryocytic thrombocytopenia, so the T cells may come from the graft donor.

In its sample, this clonotype was seen a few times. The chain employs TRBV6-2 or TRBV6-3 and TRBJ2-7; no clear D. This CDR3 spans 14 amino acids. Germline CDR1 MNHEY, CDR2 SVGEGT. V shed 2 bases and J shed 6 bases, with 14 bases lying between them. For the CDR3, the DNA is TGTGCCAGCAGTTACATCTTCTCCTTGGGCGAGCAGTACTTC. Translating it yields CASSYIFSLGEQYF.

As DNA, the CDR3 is TGTGCCAGCAGTGAACCCCGACTAGCGGGAGTCCCCGGGGAGCTGTTTTTT. Translated, it gives CASSEPRLAGVPGELFF. The gene calls are TRBV25-1 and TRBJ2-2; 12 nucleotides agree with TRBD2. Trimming took 2 bases from V and 6 from J; bases not matched to a gene: 7. Per the germline V gene, CDR1 is MGHDK and CDR2 is SYGVNS. CDR3 length: 17 amino acids.

This clonotype was found many times. J is TRBJ2-1 and V is TRBV28; possibly TRBD1 for D (6 bases). CDR3 length: 17 amino acids. With 6 bases removed from V and 0 bases from J, the gap between germline ends came to 18 bases. From germline, CDR1 is MDHEN and CDR2 SYDVKM. CDR3 in amino acids: CASRKRQVPNSYNEQFF. The DNA of the CDR3 is TGTGCCAGCAGGAAACGACAGGTCCCTAACTCCTACAATGAGCAGTTCTTC. Supplemented by reference TRBV28 and TRBJ2-1, the full variable domain reads DVKVTQSSRYLVKRTGEKVFLECVQDMDHENMFWYRQDPGLGLRLIYFSYDVKMKEKGDIPEGYSVSREKKERFSLILESASTNQTSMYLCASRKRQVPNSYNEQFFGPGTRLTVL.

V is TRBV18 and J is TRBJ2-7, with 8 positions matching TRBD1. CDR3 size: 15 residues. The germline gives CDR1 KGHSH, CDR2 LQKENI. The trim removed 6 bases at V and 2 bases at J, leaving 9 bases unmatched. The CDR3 reads CASSPSGQGTYEQYF. The CDR3 region has the DNA TGTGCCAGCTCTCCGTCCGGACAGGGCACCTACGAGCAGTACTTC. The full variable domain, completed using reference TRBV18 and TRBJ2-7, is NAGVMQNPRHLVRRRGQEARLRCSPMKGHSHVYWYRQLPEEGLKFMVYLQKENIIDESGMPKERFSAEFPKEGPSILRIQQVVRGDSAAYFCASSPSGQGTYEQYFGPGTRLTVT.

This clonotype appeared a single time. V and J are TRBV5-5 and TRBJ1-5; D is undetermined. Per germline, CDR1 SGHKS and CDR2 YYEKEE (reference sequence). The length of the CDR3 is 14 residues. V lost 0 bases and J lost 0, with 4 bases in between. The CDR3 sequence is CASSLEHSNQPQHF. In DNA, the CDR3 is TGTGCCAGCAGCTTGGAGCATAGCAATCAGCCCCAGCATTTT.

The chain has TRBV20-1 and TRBJ2-1, with 7 bases identical to TRBD2. J was trimmed by 7 bases and V by 6 bases; bases with no gene match: 15. In germline, CDR1 is DFQATT, CDR2 SNEGSKA (reference sequence). The CDR3 has 15 amino acids. The CDR3 nucleotides read TGCAGTGCCCCTCGACCGGGGGGTGTTGGTAATGAGCAGTTCTTC. This sequence encodes CSAPRPGGVGNEQFF.

This clonotype showed up just a few times. The rearrangement uses TRBV28 and TRBJ2-1; D might be TRBD2 (5 bases). CDR3 length: 15 amino acids. V was cut by 7 bases and J by 4 bases, with 17 bases left in between. Germline V gene data show CDR1 as MDHEN and CDR2 as SYDVKM. The CDR3 is CASNPGGLLYNEQFF. Written as DNA, the CDR3 is TGTGCCAGCAATCCCGGTGGACTCCTATACAATGAGCAGTTCTTC.

The chain combines TRBV20-1 with TRBJ2-1; 7 bases align to TRBD1. Per the germline V gene, CDR1 is DFQATT and CDR2 is SNEGSKA (reference sequence). The CDR3 consists of 14 residues. Germline trimming cut 6 bases from V and 3 bases from J; bases unmatched to any gene: 8. CDR3 sequence: CSAPWDRDYNEQFF. The CDR3 DNA is TGCAGTGCCCCTTGGGACAGAGACTACAATGAGCAGTTCTTC.

This chain joins TRBV5-1 and TRBJ2-3; possible D gene TRBD1, 5 bases. Trimming removed 4 bases from V and 3 bases from J, with 21 bases in between. The length of the CDR3 is 17 residues. The germline CDR1 and CDR2 sequences are SGHRS and YFSETQ. CDR3 in amino acids: CASSPGRQHLHTDTQYF. As DNA, the CDR3 is TGCGCCAGCAGCCCCGGAAGACAGCACCTTCATACAGATACGCAGTATTTT. Full variable domain (rest looked up from reference TRBV5-1 and TRBJ2-3): KAGVTQTPRYLIKTRGQQVTLSCSPISGHRSVSWYQQTPGQGLQFLFEYFSETQRNKGNFPGRFSGRQFSNSRSEMNVSTLELGDSALYLCASSPGRQHLHTDTQYFGPGTRLTVL.

Many counts were recorded for this clonotype. The rearrangement links TRBV12-3 or TRBV12-4 to TRBJ1-1; 7 positions agree with TRBD1. The ends lost 5 bases at V and 4 bases at J; junction bases unmatched: 4. CDR3 length: 13 residues. Here the CDR3 DNA reads TGTGCCAGCAGTACAGGGGTGGGCACTGAAGCTTTCTTT. Protein product: CASSTGVGTEAFF.

V and J are TRBV10-3 and TRBJ2-2, with D possibly matching TRBD2 (6 bases). The V end lost 6 bases, the J end lost 5 bases, and 16 bases lay between the germline ends. CDR3 size: 15 residues. Germline loops: CDR1 ENHRY, CDR2 SYGVKD. The CDR3 DNA sequence: TGTGCCATCAGATTCGGGGGACCGGGAACCGGGGAGCTGTTTTTT. It translates to CAIRFGGPGTGELFF.

The chain uses TRBV4-3 and TRBJ1-2, with D perhaps matching TRBD1 (5 bases). CDR3 size: 16 residues. V was cut by 4 bases and J by 2 bases, with 17 bases left in between. Germline loops: CDR1 LGHNA, CDR2 YSLEER. Here the CDR3 DNA reads TGCGCCAGCAGCCCAACCGGGGCCTCCTCCAACTATGGCTACACCTTC. Its protein is CASSPTGASSNYGYTF.

The rearrangement uses TRBV6-1 and TRBJ1-1; TRBD1 matches at 7 bases. Trimming cost V 5 bases and J 5 bases; bases outside gene matches: 5. Germline loops: CDR1 MNHNS, CDR2 SASEGT. CDR3 length: 13 residues. The CDR3 is CASSKTGRTEAFF. DNA of the CDR3: TGTGCCAGCAGTAAGACAGGGCGAACTGAAGCTTTCTTT.

This clonotype occurred a few times. This rearrangement joins TRBV11-2 to TRBJ2-1; the match to TRBD2 covers 8 bases. The CDR3 runs to 16 residues. With V trimmed by 2 bases and J by 6 bases, 9 bases remained unmatched. Per the germline V gene, CDR1 is SGHAT and CDR2 is FQNNGV. Here the CDR3 DNA reads TGTGCCAGCAGCTTATTTACTAGCGGAACAACCAATGAGCAGTTCTTC. Amino acid sequence: CASSLFTSGTTNEQFF. Filled out from reference TRBV11-2 and TRBJ2-1, the complete variable domain reads EAGVAQSPRYKIIEKRQSVAFWCNPISGHATLYWYQQILGQGPKLLIQFQNNGVVDDSQLPKDRFSAERLKGVDSTLKIQPAKLEDSAVYLCASSLFTSGTTNEQFFGPGTRLTVL.

This clonotype showed up just a few times. Here the CDR3 DNA reads TGTGCCAGCAGTGACGGGACGGTTAGCTCCTACGAGCAGTACTTC. Protein: CASSDGTVSSYEQYF. The chain has TRBV12-3 or TRBV12-4 and TRBJ2-7; D could derive from TRBD1 or TRBD2 (5 bases each). The CDR3 consists of 15 residues. Trimming removed 5 bases from V and 0 bases from J, with 14 bases in between.

This clonotype was seen only a few times. The V gene is TRBV12-3 or TRBV12-4, the J gene TRBJ2-3, with D perhaps matching TRBD1 (6 bases). The CDR3 contains 15 residues. Trimming left V 3 bases short and J 0 bases short, with 10 bases between. CDR3 loop: CASSFLGGSTDTQYF. In nucleotides, the CDR3 is TGTGCCAGCAGTTTTTTAGGGGGTAGCACAGATACGCAGTATTTT.

The V call is TRBV24-1, the J call TRBJ1-2, with D unresolved. Germline assignment: CDR1 KGHDR and CDR2 SFDVKD. CDR3 length equals 12 residues. V dropped 5 bases and J dropped 2 bases, with 5 bases sitting between them. CDR3 sequence (DNA): TGTGCCACCAGTGCGGGGAACTATGGCTACACCTTC. Protein product: CATSAGNYGYTF.

This clonotype came up a few times. This chain links TRBV7-6 with TRBJ2-2; D may be TRBD1 or TRBD2 (6 bases each). CDR1 is SGHVS, CDR2 FNYEAQ, per germline. CDR3 size: 18 residues. Trimming shortened V by 6 bases and J by 4 bases, and 24 bases separated the two germline ends. The CDR3 region is CASRESATRGSGTGELFF. The DNA of the CDR3 is TGTGCCAGCAGGGAATCTGCGACTAGGGGGTCGGGCACCGGGGAGCTGTTTTTT. Filled out from reference TRBV7-6 and TRBJ2-2, the complete variable domain reads GAGVSQSPRYKVTKRGQDVALRCDPISGHVSLYWYRQALGQGPEFLTYFNYEAQQDKSGLPNDRFSAERPEGSISTLTIQRTEQRDSAMYRCASRESATRGSGTGELFFGEGSRLTVL.

V is TRBV4-1 and J is TRBJ1-1, with no clear D. Germline CDR1 is MGHRA and CDR2 is YSYEKL. V lost 0 bases and J lost 4, with 12 bases in between. CDR3 length equals 15 residues. In DNA, the CDR3 is TGCGCCAGCAGCCAAGAGGGAAGGGTGGCCACTGAAGCTTTCTTT. This encodes CASSQEGRVATEAFF.